This T cell receptor beta chain was found in a study of T cells after yellow fever vaccination. On the study more broadly: Fractions of low cell number were prepared using SMART-Seq v4 Ultra Low Input. General study results and limits: Abundant clonotypes from the bulk population could have been carried over as contaminants into FACS-sorted repertoires. Post-booster samples contained most primary-vaccination clones (around 95% CD4, less than 90% CD8).

Note on this clonotype: Its antigen is undetermined.

This CDR3 contains 15 residues. Trimming pared 7 bases from V and 4 bases from J, leaving 18 bases between. Per germline, CDR1 MDHEN and CDR2 SYDVKM. A process of 5'RACE template switching, which added a universal primer site and UMIs, was used to make TCR cDNA. TCRdb independently ran MiXCR on the 5' RACE reads; one entry per CDR3 protein. This sample has hundreds of thousands of distinct CDR3 sequences; about 8.3% occur once, and the top ten carry 17%. This sample comprised PBMCs, obtained approximately 40 days after the first yellow fever vaccination. The rearrangement joins TRBV28 to TRBJ2-3, with a possible D match to TRBD2 (5 bases). This TCR derives from a man in his late teens or twenties who received the YFV17D yellow fever vaccine. The CDR3 region is CASTLAVGVADTQYF. CDR3 sequence (DNA): TGTGCCAGCACCCTAGCTGTTGGGGTGGCAGATACGCAGTATTTT.